This T cell receptor (beta chain) was recorded in a study of human T cells and chemical hapten exposure. Overall study context: Mainly, slight library volume differences in the pool made TCR yields vary.

Germline CDR1 reads SGHRS; CDR2 reads YFSETQ. This CDR3 contains 13 residues. The germline V and J ends were trimmed by 0 bases and 5 bases, with 7 bases remaining between them. Time point of the sample: healthy volunteer bleed at 2 weeks. The authors extracted total RNA from unfractionated whole blood. TCRdb re-analysed the RACE reads in MiXCR, keeping a single row per CDR3 protein. The sample lists 30,000 or so distinct CDR3 sequences, over 7% occurring once. Sequenced material: whole blood. J is TRBJ2-3 and V is TRBV5-1; D uncertain. The receptor was isolated from a human donor in good health. Some clones in this sample may be carry-over from other donors' samples. CDR3 DNA sequence: TGCGCCAGCAGCTTGGCTCTGCGAGATACGCAGTATTTT. Amino acid sequence: CASSLALRDTQYF.